This T cell receptor beta chain appears in the sequencing data of a study of blood T cell repertoires in COVID-19. Study-level background: Acute-phase and convalescent COVID-19 samples originated in the United States, Italy and Spain.

In germline, CDR1 is KGHSH, CDR2 LQKENI. This CDR3 has 17 residues. In the original processing: Amplification of reference gene primers was used by the study to estimate nucleated cell counts. The method was immunoSEQ multiplex PCR; TCRdb's version includes in-frame clones alone and lacks a portion of them. The DNA gave D and trimming, while V, J and clone size come from that table. The repertoire has 99,000 or so clones, 70% to 90% of them found once; the top ten carry 13%. About this clone: Germline and junction disagree at one end, which may indicate a read error.

This clonotype originated in an older woman in a cohort sampled during active or convalescent COVID-19. The source material was peripheral blood. The chain carries TRBV18 and TRBJ1-1; TRBD1 agrees at 9 bases. The chain's CDR3 is CASSAPGQGRGNTEAFF. The CDR3 bases are TGTGCCAGCTCAGCACCGGGACAGGGAAGGGGGAACACTGAAGCTTTCTTT.